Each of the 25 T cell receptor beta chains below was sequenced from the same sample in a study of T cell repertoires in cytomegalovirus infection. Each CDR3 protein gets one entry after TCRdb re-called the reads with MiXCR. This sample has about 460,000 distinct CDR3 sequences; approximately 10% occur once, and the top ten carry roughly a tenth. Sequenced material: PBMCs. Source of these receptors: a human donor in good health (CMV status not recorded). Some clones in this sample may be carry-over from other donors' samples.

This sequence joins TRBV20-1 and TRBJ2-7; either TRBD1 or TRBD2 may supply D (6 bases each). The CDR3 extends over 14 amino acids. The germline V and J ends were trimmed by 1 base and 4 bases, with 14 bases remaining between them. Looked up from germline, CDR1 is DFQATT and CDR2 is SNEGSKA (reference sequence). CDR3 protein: CSARGVGGRYEQYF. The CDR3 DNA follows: TGCAGTGCTAGAGGGGTCGGGGGCAGGTACGAGCAGTACTTC.

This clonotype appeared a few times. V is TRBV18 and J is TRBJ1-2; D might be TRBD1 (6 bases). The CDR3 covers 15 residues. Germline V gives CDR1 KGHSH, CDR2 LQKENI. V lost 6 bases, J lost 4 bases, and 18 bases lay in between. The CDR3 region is CASSQGPGTIYGYTF. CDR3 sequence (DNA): TGTGCCAGCTCCCAAGGCCCCGGGACAATCTATGGCTACACCTTC.

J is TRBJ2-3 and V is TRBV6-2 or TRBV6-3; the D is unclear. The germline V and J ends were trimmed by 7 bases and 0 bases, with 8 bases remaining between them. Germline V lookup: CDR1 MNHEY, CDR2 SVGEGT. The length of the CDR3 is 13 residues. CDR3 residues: CASKKESTDTQYF. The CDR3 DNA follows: TGTGCCAGCAAGAAGGAAAGCACAGATACGCAGTATTTT.

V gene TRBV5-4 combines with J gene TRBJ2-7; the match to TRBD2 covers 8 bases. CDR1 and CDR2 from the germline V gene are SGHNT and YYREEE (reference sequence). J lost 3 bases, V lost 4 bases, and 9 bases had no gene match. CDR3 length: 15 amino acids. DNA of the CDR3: TGTGCCAGCAGCCGGGGGGGCGGGTCCGACTACGAGCAGTACTTC. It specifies CASSRGGGSDYEQYF.

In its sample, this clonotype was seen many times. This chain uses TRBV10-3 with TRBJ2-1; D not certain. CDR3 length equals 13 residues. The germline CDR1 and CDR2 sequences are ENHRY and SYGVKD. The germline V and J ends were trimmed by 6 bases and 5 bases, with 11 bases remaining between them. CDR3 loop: CAIRLDGDNEQFF. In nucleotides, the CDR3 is TGTGCCATCAGGTTAGATGGGGACAATGAGCAGTTCTTC.

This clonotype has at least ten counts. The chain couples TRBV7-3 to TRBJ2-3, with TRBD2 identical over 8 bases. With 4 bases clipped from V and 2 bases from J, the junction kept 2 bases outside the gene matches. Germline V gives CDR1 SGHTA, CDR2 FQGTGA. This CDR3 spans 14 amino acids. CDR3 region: CASSSAGVTDTQYF. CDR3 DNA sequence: TGTGCCAGCAGCTCAGCGGGGGTCACAGATACGCAGTATTTT.

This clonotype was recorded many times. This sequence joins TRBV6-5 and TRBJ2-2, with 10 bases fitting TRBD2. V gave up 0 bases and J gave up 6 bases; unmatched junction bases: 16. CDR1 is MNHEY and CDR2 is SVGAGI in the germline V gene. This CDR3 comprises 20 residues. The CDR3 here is CASSYSKQLGLARSSGELFF. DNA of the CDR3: TGTGCCAGCAGTTACTCGAAACAGTTGGGACTAGCGCGTAGCTCCGGGGAGCTGTTTTTT.

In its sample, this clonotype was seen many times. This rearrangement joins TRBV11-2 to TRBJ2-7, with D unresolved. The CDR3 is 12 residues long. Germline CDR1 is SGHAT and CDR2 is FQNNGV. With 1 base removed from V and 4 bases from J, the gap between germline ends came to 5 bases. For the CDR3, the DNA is TGTGCCAGCAGCTTAGGGATGTACGAGCAGTACTTC. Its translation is CASSLGMYEQYF.

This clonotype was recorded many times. The CDR3 here is CASSLGRPRMVPYEQYF. CDR3 sequence (DNA): TGTGCCAGCAGCTTAGGTCGGCCGAGGATGGTACCCTACGAGCAGTACTTC. V and J are TRBV7-8 and TRBJ2-7; the D is unclear. Germline values: CDR1 SGHVS, CDR2 FQNEAQ. The CDR3 loop spans 17 amino acids. Trimming cost V 1 base and J 2 bases, with 18 bases left between them.

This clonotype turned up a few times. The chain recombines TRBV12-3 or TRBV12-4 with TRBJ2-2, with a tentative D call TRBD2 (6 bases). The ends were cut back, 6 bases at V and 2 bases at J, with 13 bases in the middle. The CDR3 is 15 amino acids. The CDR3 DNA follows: TGTGCCAGCAGAACGTCCGGACTAAACACCGGGGAGCTGTTTTTT. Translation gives CASRTSGLNTGELFF.

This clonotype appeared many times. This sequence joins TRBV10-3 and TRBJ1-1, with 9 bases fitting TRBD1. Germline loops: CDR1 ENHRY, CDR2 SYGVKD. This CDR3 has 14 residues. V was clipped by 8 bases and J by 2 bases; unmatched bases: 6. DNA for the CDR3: TGTGCCATCGGGGACAGGGCCTTCAACACTGAAGCTTTCTTT. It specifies CAIGDRAFNTEAFF.

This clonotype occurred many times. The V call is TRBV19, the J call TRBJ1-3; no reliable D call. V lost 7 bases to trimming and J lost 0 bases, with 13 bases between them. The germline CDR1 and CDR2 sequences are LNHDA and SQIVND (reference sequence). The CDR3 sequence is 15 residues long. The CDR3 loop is CASNPGRPSGNTIYF. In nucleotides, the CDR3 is TGTGCCAGTAACCCAGGCAGACCCTCTGGAAACACCATATATTTT. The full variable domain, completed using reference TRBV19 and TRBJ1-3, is DGGITQSPKYLFRKEGQNVTLSCEQNLNHDAMYWYRQDPGQGLRLIYYSQIVNDFQKGDIAEGYSVSREKKESFPLTVTSAQKNPTAFYLCASNPGRPSGNTIYFGEGSWLTVV.

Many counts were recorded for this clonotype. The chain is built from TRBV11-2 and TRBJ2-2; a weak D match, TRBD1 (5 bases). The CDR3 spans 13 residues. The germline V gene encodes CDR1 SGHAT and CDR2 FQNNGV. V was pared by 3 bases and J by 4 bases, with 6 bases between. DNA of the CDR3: TGTGCCAGCAGCTTTCAGGGCACCGGGGAGCTGTTTTTT. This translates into CASSFQGTGELFF.

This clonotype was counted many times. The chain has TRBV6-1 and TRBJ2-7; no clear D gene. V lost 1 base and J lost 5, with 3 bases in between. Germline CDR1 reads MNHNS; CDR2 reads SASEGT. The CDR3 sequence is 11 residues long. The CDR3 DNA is TGTGCCAGCAGTGAAGGGAACGAGCAGTACTTC. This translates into CASSEGNEQYF.

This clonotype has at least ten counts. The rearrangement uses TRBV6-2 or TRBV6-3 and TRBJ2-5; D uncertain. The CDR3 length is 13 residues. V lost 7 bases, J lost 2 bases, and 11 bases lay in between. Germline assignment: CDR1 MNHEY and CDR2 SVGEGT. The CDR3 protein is CASTLPAQETQYF. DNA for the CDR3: TGTGCCAGCACTCTCCCGGCTCAAGAGACCCAGTACTTC.

This CDR3 is CASRPGQERLYSNQPQHF. The CDR3 region has the DNA TGTGCCAGCAGACCCGGACAGGAACGCCTTTATAGCAATCAGCCCCAGCATTTT. This sequence joins TRBV6-6 and TRBJ1-5; 7 bases match TRBD1. The V segment lost 6 bases and the J segment 0 bases; nucleotides outside the gene matches: 14. The length of the CDR3 is 18 residues. Germline V lookup: CDR1 MNHNY, CDR2 SVGAGI (reference sequence).

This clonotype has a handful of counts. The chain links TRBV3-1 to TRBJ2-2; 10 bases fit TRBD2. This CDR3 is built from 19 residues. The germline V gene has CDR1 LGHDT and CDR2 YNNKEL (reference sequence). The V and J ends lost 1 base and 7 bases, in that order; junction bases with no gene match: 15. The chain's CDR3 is CASSQGWRSGRAGGGELFF. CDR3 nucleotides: TGTGCCAGCAGCCAAGGTTGGCGAAGCGGGAGGGCCGGAGGCGGGGAGCTGTTTTTT.

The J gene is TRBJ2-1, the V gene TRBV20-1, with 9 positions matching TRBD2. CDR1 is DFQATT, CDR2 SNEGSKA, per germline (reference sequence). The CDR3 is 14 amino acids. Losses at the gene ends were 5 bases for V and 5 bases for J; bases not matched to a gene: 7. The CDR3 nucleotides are TGCAGTGCTGGGGGACTAGCTTATCACAATGAGCAGTTCTTC. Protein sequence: CSAGGLAYHNEQFF.

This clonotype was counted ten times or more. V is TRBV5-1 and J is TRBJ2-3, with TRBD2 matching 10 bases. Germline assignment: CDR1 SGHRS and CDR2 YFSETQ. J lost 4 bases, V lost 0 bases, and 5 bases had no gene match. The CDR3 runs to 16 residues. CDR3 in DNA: TGCGCCAGCAGCTTGGTTAGCGGGGGGATTGCAGATACGCAGTATTTT. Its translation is CASSLVSGGIADTQYF.

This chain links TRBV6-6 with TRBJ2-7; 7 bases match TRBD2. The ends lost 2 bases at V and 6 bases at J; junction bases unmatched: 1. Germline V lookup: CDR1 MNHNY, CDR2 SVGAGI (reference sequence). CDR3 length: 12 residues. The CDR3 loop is CASSYGRGEQYF. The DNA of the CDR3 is TGTGCCAGCAGTTACGGGAGGGGCGAGCAGTACTTC.

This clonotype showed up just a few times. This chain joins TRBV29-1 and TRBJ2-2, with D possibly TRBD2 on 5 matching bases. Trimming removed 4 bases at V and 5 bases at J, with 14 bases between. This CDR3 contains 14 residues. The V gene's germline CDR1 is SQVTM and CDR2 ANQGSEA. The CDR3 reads CSVVGERRTGELFF. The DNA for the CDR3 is TGCAGCGTTGTTGGGGAGAGGAGAACCGGGGAGCTGTTTTTT.

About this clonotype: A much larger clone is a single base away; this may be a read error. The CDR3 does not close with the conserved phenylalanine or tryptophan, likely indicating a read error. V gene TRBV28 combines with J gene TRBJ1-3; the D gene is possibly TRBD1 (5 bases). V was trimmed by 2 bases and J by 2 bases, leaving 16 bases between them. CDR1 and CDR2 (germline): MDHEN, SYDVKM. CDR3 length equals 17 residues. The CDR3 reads CASSLRTGRQPGNTIYV. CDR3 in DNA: TGTGCCAGCAGTTTAAGGACGGGACGACAACCTGGAAACACCATATATGTT.

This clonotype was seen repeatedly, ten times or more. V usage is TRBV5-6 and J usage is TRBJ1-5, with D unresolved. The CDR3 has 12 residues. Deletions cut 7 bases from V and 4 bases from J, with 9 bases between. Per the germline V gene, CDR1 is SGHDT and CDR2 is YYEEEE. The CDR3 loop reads CASQKGNQPQHF. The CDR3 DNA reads TGTGCCAGCCAAAAAGGAAATCAGCCCCAGCATTTT.

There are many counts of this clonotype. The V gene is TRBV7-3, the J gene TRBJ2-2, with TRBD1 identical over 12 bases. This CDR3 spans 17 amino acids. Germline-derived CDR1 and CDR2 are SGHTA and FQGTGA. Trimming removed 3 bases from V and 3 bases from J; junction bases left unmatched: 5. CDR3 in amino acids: CASSLMGQGAYTGELFF. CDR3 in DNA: TGTGCCAGCAGCTTGATGGGACAGGGGGCGTACACCGGGGAGCTGTTTTTT.

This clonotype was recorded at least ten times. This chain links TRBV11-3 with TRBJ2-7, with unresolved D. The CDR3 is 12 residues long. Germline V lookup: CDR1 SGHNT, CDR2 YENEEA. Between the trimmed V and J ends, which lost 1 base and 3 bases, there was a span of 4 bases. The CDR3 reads CASSLGFYEQYF. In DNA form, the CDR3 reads TGTGCCAGCAGCTTAGGCTTCTACGAGCAGTACTTC.